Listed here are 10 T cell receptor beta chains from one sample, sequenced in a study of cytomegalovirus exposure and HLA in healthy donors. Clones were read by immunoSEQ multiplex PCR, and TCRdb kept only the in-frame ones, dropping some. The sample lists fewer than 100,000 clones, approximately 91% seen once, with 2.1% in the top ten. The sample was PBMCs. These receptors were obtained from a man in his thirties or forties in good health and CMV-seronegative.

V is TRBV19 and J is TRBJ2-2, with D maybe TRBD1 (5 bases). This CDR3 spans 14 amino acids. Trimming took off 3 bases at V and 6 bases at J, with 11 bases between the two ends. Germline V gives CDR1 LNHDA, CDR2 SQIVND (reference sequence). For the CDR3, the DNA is TGTGCCAGTAGTATCGGCAGGGAATCCGGGGAGCTGTTTTTT. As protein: CASSIGRESGELFF.

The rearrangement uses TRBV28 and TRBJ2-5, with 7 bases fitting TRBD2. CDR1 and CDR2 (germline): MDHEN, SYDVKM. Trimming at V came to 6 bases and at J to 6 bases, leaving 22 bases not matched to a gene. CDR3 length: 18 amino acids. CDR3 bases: TGTGCCAGCAGATCCTCACCAGAACGCGACGGGGGGTATAAGACCCAGTACTTC. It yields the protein CASRSSPERDGGYKTQYF.

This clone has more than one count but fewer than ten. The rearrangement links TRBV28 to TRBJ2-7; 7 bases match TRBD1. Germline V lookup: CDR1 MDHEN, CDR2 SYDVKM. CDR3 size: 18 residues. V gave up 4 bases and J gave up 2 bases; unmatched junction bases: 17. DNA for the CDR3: TGTGCCAGCAGTTCTTTATTAGACAGGGCTAAGCTGACCTACGAGCAGTACTTC. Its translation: CASSSLLDRAKLTYEQYF.

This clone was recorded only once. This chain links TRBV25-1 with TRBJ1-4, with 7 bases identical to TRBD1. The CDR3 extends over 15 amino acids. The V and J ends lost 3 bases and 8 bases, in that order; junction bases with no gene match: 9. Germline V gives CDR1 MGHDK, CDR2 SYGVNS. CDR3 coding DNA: TGTGCCAGCAGTGAGAGTCGACAGGGTATCGAAAAACTGTTTTTT. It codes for CASSESRQGIEKLFF.

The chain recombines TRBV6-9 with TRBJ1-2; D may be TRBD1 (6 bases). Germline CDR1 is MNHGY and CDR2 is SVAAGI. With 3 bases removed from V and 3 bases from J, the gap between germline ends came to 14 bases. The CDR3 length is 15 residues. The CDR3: CASSYTPQGYYGYTF. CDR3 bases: TGTGCCAGCAGTTACACGCCGCAGGGGTACTATGGCTACACCTTC.

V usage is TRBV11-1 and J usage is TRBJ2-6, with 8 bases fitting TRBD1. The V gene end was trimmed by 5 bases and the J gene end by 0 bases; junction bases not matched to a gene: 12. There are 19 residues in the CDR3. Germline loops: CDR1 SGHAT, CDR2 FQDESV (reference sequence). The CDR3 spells CASSGRSGQGYSGANVLTF. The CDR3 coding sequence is TGTGCCAGCAGCGGACGTTCAGGACAGGGATACTCTGGGGCCAACGTCCTGACTTTC.

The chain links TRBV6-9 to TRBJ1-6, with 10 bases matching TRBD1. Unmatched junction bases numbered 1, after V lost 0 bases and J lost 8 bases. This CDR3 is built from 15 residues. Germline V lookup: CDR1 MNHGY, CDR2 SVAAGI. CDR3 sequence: CASSYSGTGDSPLHF. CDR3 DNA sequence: TGTGCCAGCAGTTATTCCGGGACAGGGGATTCACCCCTCCACTTT.

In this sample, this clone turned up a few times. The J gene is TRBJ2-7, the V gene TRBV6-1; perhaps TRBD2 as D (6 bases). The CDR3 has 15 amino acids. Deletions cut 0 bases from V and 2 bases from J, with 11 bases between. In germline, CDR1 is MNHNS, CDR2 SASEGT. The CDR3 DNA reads TGTGCCAGCAGTGAAGCTCGGCGGGGAACCTACGAGCAGTACTTC. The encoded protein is CASSEARRGTYEQYF.

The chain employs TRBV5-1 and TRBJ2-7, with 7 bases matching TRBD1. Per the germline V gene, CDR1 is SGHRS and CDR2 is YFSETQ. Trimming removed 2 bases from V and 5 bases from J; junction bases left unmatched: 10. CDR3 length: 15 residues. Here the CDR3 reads CASSFPGDSSNEQYF. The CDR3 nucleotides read TGCGCCAGCAGCTTTCCTGGGGACAGTTCGAACGAGCAGTACTTC.

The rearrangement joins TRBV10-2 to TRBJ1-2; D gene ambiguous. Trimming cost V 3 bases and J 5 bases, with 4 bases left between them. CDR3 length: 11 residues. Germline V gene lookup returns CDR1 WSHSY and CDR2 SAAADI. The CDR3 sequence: CASSDGYGYTF. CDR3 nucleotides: TGCGCCAGCAGTGACGGGTATGGCTACACCTTC.